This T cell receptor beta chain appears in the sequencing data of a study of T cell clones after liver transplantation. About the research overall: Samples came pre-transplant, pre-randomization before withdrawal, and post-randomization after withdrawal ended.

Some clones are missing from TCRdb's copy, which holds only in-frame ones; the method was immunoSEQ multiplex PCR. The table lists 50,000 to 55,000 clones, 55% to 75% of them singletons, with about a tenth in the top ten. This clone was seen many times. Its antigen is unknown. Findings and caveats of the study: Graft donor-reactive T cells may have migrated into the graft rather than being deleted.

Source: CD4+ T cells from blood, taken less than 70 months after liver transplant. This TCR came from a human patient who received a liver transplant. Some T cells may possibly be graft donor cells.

The CDR3 loop is CASRDRTGGAYEQYF. CDR3 DNA sequence: TGTGCCAGCAGAGATAGGACAGGGGGCGCCTACGAGCAGTACTTC. The gene calls are TRBV6-6 and TRBJ2-7; 11 bases agree with TRBD1. From germline, CDR1 is MNHNY and CDR2 SVGAGI (reference sequence). V dropped 6 bases and J dropped 2; count of bases not matched to a gene: 6. CDR3 length: 15 amino acids.